This TCR beta chain was documented in a study of shared clonotypes between healthy human individuals. Study-wide points: Only blood was sampled; tissue repertoires likely differ.

Sequencing used immunoSEQ multiplex PCR; TCRdb keeps in-frame clones, though not all of them. The sample yields roughly 2.6 million clones, approximately 90% seen once. The CDR3 loop spans 14 amino acids. Trimming cost V 3 bases and J 1 base, with 10 bases left between them. Germline CDR1 is SGDLS and CDR2 is YYNGEE. About this clone itself: Antigen specificity is unknown.

Sequenced sample: naive CD4+ T cells sorted from blood. Subset indicated: CD45RA+ positively selected. The clonotype originates from a man between 18 and 35 years old in good health. V usage is TRBV9 and J usage is TRBJ1-1, with D unclear. CDR3 residues: CASSALPENTEAFF. DNA of the CDR3: TGTGCCAGCAGCGCTTTACCAGAGAACACTGAAGCTTTCTTT.